This T cell receptor (beta chain) emerged from a study of CXCR3-negative and CXCR3-positive naive CD8 T cells. Study observations and caveats: More hydrophobic TRB CDR3s occurred in CXCR3-positive than in CXCR3-negative naive cells.

5' RACE that incorporated UMI labels was used to prepare the TRB cDNA libraries. TCRdb reprocessed the 5' RACE reads and keeps a single row for each CDR3 protein, giving no DNA. This sample's table has about 150,000 distinct CDR3 sequences. For this clonotype: Antigen specificity is unknown.

Germline loops: CDR1 SGHTS, CDR2 YDEGEE. The CDR3 loop spans 15 amino acids. The receptor comes from a human donor in good health. Some clones in this sample may be carry-over from other donors' samples. What was sequenced was naive CXCR3+ CD8+ T cells from blood. Sample subset: CD45RO-CCR7+CD27+CD95- naive CD8+ T cells expressing CXCR3 (TNR3+). The V call is TRBV5-8, the J call TRBJ2-7. This CDR3 is CASSLSRLSSYEQYF.